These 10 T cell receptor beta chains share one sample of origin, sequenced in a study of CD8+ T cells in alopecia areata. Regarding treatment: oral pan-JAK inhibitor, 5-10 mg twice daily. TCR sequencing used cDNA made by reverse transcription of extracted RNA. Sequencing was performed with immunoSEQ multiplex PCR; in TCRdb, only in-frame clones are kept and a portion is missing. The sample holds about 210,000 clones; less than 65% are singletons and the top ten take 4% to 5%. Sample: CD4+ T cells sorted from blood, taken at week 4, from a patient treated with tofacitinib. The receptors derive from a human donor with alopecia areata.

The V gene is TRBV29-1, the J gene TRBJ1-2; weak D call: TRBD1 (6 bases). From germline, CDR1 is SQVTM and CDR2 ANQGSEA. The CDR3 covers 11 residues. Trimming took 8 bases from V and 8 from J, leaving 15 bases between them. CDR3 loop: CSTDRSGGYTF. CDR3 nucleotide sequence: TGCAGCACGGACAGATCCGGGGGCTACACCTTC.

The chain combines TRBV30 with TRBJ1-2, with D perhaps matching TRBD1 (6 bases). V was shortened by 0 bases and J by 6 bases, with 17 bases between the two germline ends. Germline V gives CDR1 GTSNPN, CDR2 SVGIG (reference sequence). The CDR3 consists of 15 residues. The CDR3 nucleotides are TGTGCCTGGAGTGTATGGCCCGGTGGGGGCGATGGCTACACCTTC. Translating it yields CAWSVWPGGGDGYTF.

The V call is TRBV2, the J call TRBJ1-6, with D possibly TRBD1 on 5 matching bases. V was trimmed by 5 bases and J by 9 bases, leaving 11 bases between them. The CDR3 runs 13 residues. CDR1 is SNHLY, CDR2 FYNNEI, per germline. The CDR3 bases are TGTGCCAGCAGTTCTCAGGGAGGTTCACCCCTCCACTTT. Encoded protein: CASSSQGGSPLHF.

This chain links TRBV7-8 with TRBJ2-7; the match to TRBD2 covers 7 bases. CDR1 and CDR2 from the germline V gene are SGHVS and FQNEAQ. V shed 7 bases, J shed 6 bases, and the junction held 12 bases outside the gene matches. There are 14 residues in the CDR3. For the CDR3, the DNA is TGTGCCAGCACCCCGGCAGGGAGGGGAGGCGAGCAGTACTTC. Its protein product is CASTPAGRGGEQYF.

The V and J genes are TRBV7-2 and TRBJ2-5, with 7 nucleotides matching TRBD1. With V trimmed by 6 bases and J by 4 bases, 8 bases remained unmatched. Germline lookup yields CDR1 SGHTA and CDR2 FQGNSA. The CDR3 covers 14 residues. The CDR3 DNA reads TGTGCCAGCAGTTCCAGACAGGGACGAGAGACCCAGTACTTC. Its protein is CASSSRQGRETQYF.

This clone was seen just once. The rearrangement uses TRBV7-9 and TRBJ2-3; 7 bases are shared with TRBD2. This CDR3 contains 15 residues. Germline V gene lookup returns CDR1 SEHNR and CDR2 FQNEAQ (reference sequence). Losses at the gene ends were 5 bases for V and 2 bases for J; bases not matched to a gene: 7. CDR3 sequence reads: CASSAGGSSTDTQYF. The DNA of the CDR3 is TGTGCCAGCAGCGCCGGGGGGTCTTCCACAGATACGCAGTATTTT.

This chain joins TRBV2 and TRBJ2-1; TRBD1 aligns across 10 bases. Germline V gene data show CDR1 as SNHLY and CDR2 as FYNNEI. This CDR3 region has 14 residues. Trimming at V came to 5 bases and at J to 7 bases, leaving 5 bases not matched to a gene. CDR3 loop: CASSLRQGANEQFF. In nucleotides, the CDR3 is TGTGCCAGCAGTCTCCGACAGGGGGCAAATGAGCAGTTCTTC.

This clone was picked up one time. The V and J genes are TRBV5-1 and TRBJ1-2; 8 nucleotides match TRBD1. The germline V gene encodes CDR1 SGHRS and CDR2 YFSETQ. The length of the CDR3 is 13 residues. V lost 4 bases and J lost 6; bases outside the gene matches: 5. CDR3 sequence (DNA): TGCGCCAGCAGCACGGGACAGGCAGATGGCTACACCTTC. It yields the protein CASSTGQADGYTF.

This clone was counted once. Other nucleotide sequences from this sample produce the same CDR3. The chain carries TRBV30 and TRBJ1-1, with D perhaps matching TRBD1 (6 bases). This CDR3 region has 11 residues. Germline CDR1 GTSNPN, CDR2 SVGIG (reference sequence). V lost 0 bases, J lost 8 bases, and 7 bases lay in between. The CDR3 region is CAWSVRGEAFF. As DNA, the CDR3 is TGTGCCTGGAGTGTAAGGGGGGAAGCTTTCTTT.

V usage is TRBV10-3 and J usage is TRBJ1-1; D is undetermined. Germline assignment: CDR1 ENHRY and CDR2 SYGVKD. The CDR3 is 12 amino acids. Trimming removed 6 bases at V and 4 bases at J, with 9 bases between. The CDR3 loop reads CAIRGSSTEAFF. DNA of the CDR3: TGTGCCATCAGGGGGAGTTCCACTGAAGCTTTCTTT.